This T cell receptor (beta chain) emerged from a study of early T cells in non-severe SARS-CoV-2 infection. Study in general: Unsorted whole-blood RNA was sequenced in bulk, leaving chains unpaired.

Each single cDNA molecule received a unique molecular identifier. TCRdb re-derived calls from the 5' RACE reads in MiXCR, one entry per CDR3 protein. The table records about 50,000 distinct CDR3 sequences, around 10% of them present only once. General study results and limits: Lookups in VDJdb leaned toward anti-spike CD8 responses and missed private and CD4 specificities.

The CDR3 runs to 13 residues. CDR1 SQVTM and CDR2 ANQGSEA come from the germline V gene. Trimming removed 4 bases from V and 4 bases from J, with 14 bases in between. This clonotype has ten or more counts. Its target is unknown. This chain joins TRBV29-1 and TRBJ2-7; maybe TRBD1 (6 bases). This TCR came from an adult who was a healthcare worker with PCR-confirmed SARS-CoV-2 infection or an uninfected control (not recorded which). The source material was whole blood, sampled at baseline. The CDR3 protein is CSVGAGAVYEQYF. The CDR3, as DNA: TGCAGCGTTGGGGCAGGGGCGGTTTACGAGCAGTACTTC.